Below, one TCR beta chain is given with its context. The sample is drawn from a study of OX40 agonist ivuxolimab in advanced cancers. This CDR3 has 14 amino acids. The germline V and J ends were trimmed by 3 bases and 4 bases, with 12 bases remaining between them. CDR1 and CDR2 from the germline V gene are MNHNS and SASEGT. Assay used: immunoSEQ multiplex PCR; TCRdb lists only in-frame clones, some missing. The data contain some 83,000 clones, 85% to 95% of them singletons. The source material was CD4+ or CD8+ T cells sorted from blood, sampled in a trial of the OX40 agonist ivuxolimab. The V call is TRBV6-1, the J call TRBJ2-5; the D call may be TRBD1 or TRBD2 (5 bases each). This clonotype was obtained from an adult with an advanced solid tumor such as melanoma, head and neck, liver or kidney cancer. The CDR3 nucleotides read TGTGCCAGCAGTGACCGCAGGGCGGGAGAGACCCAGTACTTC. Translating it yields CASSDRRAGETQYF.